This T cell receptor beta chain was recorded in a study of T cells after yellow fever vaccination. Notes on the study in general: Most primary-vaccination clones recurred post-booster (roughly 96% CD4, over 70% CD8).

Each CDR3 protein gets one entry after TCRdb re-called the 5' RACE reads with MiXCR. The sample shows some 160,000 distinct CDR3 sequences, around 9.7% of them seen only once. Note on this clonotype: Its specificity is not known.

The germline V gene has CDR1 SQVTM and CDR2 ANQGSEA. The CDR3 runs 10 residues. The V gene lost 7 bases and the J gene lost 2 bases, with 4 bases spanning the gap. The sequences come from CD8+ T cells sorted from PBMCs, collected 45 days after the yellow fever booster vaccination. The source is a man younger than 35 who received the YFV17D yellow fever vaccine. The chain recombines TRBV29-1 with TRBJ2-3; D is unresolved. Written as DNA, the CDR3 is TGCAGCGCTTTCACAGATACGCAGTATTTT. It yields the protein CSAFTDTQYF.